This T cell receptor (beta chain) was recorded in a study of control samples from healthy donors and cancer patients. The CDR3 runs to 11 residues. V lost 5 bases and J lost 10, with 14 bases in between. CDR1 is GTSNPN and CDR2 is SVGIG in the germline V gene (reference sequence). The method was immunoSEQ multiplex PCR; TCRdb's version includes in-frame clones alone and lacks a portion of them. The sample has about 180,000 clones; 85% to 95% are singletons. Input material: blood. This chain uses TRBV30 with TRBJ1-1, with a weak D call TRBD1 (5 bases). The receptor was isolated from a man aged 25 to 45 in good health. The CDR3 bases are TGTGCCTGGCTTCGGTTTCAGGGAGCTTTCTTT. Translated, it gives CAWLRFQGAFF.